The rows below give T cell receptor beta chains drawn from one sample of a study of regulatory T cells in long-lasting Graves disease. TCRdb redid the calling of the multiplex PCR reads with MiXCR, one entry per CDR3 protein. This table has about 400,000 distinct CDR3 sequences, 15% to 20% appearing once. These data were also filed under a second study, of T cells in Graves' hyperthyroidism and ophthalmopathy.

The sample here was peripheral blood mononuclear cells (PBMCs), taken at new diagnosis, from a patient treated with antithyroid drugs. Receptors originate from a woman younger than 35 with Graves disease. Each CDR3 is given with its conserved first and last residue. The D gene is left open where the match is weak. Size tells how often a clone was seen (once, few, many) or the class of an expanded clone, and some rows leave it out.

CDR3	DNA	V	size	J	D
CASSEILQGGPETQYF	TGCGCCAGCAGTGAGATTCTACAGGGCGGGCCGGAGACCCAGTACTTC	TRBV10-2	few	TRBJ2-5	.
CASSLAARATGELFF	TGCGCCAGCAGCTTGGCCGCCAGGGCCACCGGGGAGCTGTTTTTT	TRBV5-1	many	TRBJ2-2	.
CSASHSGGATDTQYF	TGCAGTGCTTCTCATAGCGGGGGGGCCACAGATACGCAGTATTTT	TRBV20-1	many	TRBJ2-3	TRBD2
CASSTPGSSPLHF	TGTGCCAGCAGTACCCCGGGGAGCTCACCCCTCCACTTT	TRBV27	many	TRBJ1-6	.
CASKKMHEFF	TGTGCCAGCAAAAAGATGCACGAGTTCTTC	TRBV6-1	few	TRBJ2-1	.
CAWRGLGGLAGELFF	TGTGCCTGGAGGGGCTTGGGGGGGCTAGCCGGGGAGCTGTTTTTT	TRBV30	few	TRBJ2-2	.
CASSSGRQINEKLFF	TGTGCCAGCAGCTCGGGGAGGCAGATAAATGAAAAACTGTTTTTT	TRBV7-2	many	TRBJ1-4	.
CASSAAGGQINEQFF	TGTGCCAGCAGCGCGGCAGGGGGCCAGATCAATGAGCAGTTCTTC	TRBV5-6	many	TRBJ2-1	TRBD1
CASSLSSGGANVLTF	TGTGCCAGCAGTTTAAGTTCGGGGGGGGCCAACGTCCTGACTTTC	TRBV28	.	TRBJ2-6	.
CASSALGGWYF	TGTGCCAGCAGTGCACTGGGGGGTTGGTACTTC	TRBV27	few	TRBJ2-7	.
CASNKVGLPYEQYF	TGTGCCAGCAACAAGGTAGGGCTTCCCTACGAGCAGTACTTC	TRBV28	many	TRBJ2-7	.
CSARGQLNTGELFF	TGCAGTGCTAGGGGGCAGCTGAACACCGGGGAGCTGTTTTTT	TRBV20-1	many	TRBJ2-2	.
CASSYVHGDFTDNEQFF	TGTGCCAGCAGTTACGTGCACGGGGACTTTACTGACAATGAGCAGTTCTTC	TRBV6-5	.	TRBJ2-1	.
CASSQGYTEAFF	TGTGCCAGCAGTCAGGGGTACACTGAAGCTTTCTTT	TRBV28	many	TRBJ1-1	.
CASSSPIGTGHTDTQYF	TGTGCCAGCTCCTCCCCGATCGGGACAGGGCACACAGATACGCAGTATTTT	TRBV18	.	TRBJ2-3	TRBD1
CSASRATGELFF	TGCAGTGCCAGTCGAGCAACCGGGGAGCTGTTTTTT	TRBV20-1	many	TRBJ2-2	.
CASSWTGYPGELFF	TGTGCCAGCAGCTGGACAGGGTATCCCGGGGAGCTGTTTTTT	TRBV3-1	.	TRBJ2-2	TRBD1
CSVEAAYGYTF	TGCAGCGTTGAAGCGGCATATGGCTACACCTTC	TRBV29-1	many	TRBJ1-2	.
CASRPQVNTEAFF	TGTGCCAGCAGACCTCAGGTGAACACTGAAGCTTTCTTT	TRBV12-3/TRBV12-4	many	TRBJ1-1	.
CATSRDANTGELFF	TGTGCCACCAGCAGAGATGCCAACACCGGGGAGCTGTTTTTT	TRBV15	.	TRBJ2-2	.
CASSFKKRTSPNYGYTF	TGTGCCAGCAGTTTTAAAAAAAGGACAAGTCCTAACTATGGCTACACCTTC	TRBV12-3/TRBV12-4	many	TRBJ1-2	.
CASSGRGGTEAFF	TGTGCCAGCAGTGGCAGGGGCGGAACTGAAGCTTTCTTT	TRBV2	many	TRBJ1-1	.
CASSLLAGGREQYF	TGTGCCAGCAGTTTACTAGCGGGAGGGCGAGAGCAGTACTTC	TRBV28	many	TRBJ2-7	TRBD2
CASSLDTTYEQYF	TGTGCCAGCAGCTTAGATACAACCTACGAGCAGTACTTC	TRBV11-2	many	TRBJ2-7	.
CASSLPSDTYEQYF	TGTGCCAGCAGCCTCCCCTCGGATACCTACGAGCAGTACTTC	TRBV11-1	many	TRBJ2-7	.
CASSYRQGVSNQPQHF	TGTGCCAGCAGTTATAGACAGGGGGTGAGCAATCAGCCCCAGCATTTT	TRBV6-5	.	TRBJ1-5	TRBD1
CSAKSALAGGAGSYNEQFF	TGCAGTGCGAAGTCCGCACTGGCCGGGGGGGCCGGCTCCTACAATGAGCAGTTCTTC	TRBV20-1	many	TRBJ2-1	TRBD2
CATPTGAETQYF	TGTGCCACTCCGACAGGGGCGGAGACCCAGTACTTC	TRBV24-1	many	TRBJ2-5	TRBD1
CASTPWEFTDTQYF	TGTGCCAGCACCCCCTGGGAGTTCACAGATACGCAGTATTTT	TRBV12-3/TRBV12-4	.	TRBJ2-3	.
CASTPSGRGTDTGELFF	TGTGCCAGTACCCCTAGTGGCAGGGGGACGGACACCGGGGAGCTGTTTTTT	TRBV19	.	TRBJ2-2	TRBD1
CAWSTGERNGFEKLFF	TGTGCCTGGTCGACAGGGGAAAGAAATGGCTTTGAAAAACTGTTTTTT	TRBV30	many	TRBJ1-4	TRBD1
CASSLSGWGYGYTF	TGTGCCAGCAGCCTAAGCGGATGGGGCTATGGCTACACCTTC	TRBV11-2	many	TRBJ1-2	.
CASSPLRAGQGFYEQYF	TGTGCCAGCTCACCTCTCCGGGCGGGACAGGGGTTCTACGAGCAGTACTTC	TRBV18	many	TRBJ2-7	TRBD1
CASSPLGGGETQYF	TGTGCCAGCAGCCCGCTGGGGGGCGGGGAGACCCAGTACTTC	TRBV7-3	many	TRBJ2-5	.
CASSWGQGHSPLHF	TGTGCCAGCAGTTGGGGACAGGGCCATTCACCCCTCCACTTT	TRBV12-3/TRBV12-4	many	TRBJ1-6	TRBD1
CASSLIQDRGTGELFF	TGCGCCAGCAGCTTGATTCAGGACAGGGGAACCGGGGAGCTGTTTTTT	TRBV5-1	.	TRBJ2-2	TRBD1
CASSLAGKHTEAFF	TGTGCCAGCAGCTTAGCTGGGAAGCACACTGAAGCTTTCTTT	TRBV11-2	.	TRBJ1-1	.
CASSFGQGGEKLFF	TGTGCCAGCAGTTTCGGACAGGGAGGTGAAAAACTGTTTTTT	TRBV12-3/TRBV12-4	many	TRBJ1-4	TRBD1
CASSLMTRGTDTQYF	TGCGCCAGCAGCCTGATGACTCGGGGCACAGATACGCAGTATTTT	TRBV5-1	few	TRBJ2-3	.
CASSIAGGDTQYF	TGTGCCAGTAGTATAGCGGGGGGAGATACGCAGTATTTT	TRBV19	.	TRBJ2-3	TRBD2
CASRGGTGISNQPQHF	TGTGCCAGCAGGGGTGGGACAGGGATTAGCAATCAGCCCCAGCATTTT	TRBV2	.	TRBJ1-5	TRBD1
CSARAQGAAGNTIYF	TGCAGTGCTAGAGCACAGGGGGCCGCTGGAAACACCATATATTTT	TRBV20-1	.	TRBJ1-3	TRBD1
CASSASERENTEAFF	TGCGCCAGCAGTGCGTCGGAGCGGGAGAACACTGAAGCTTTCTTT	TRBV10-1	.	TRBJ1-1	.
CASSWDRAGAQYF	TGCGCCAGCAGCTGGGACAGGGCGGGGGCGCAGTATTTT	TRBV5-1	many	TRBJ2-3	TRBD1
CASSLKGPKNIQYF	TGCGCCAGCAGCTTGAAGGGTCCCAAAAACATTCAGTACTTC	TRBV5-1	many	TRBJ2-4	.
CASSEKFRAEAFF	TGTGCCAGCAGTGAAAAGTTCAGGGCTGAAGCTTTCTTT	TRBV6-1	many	TRBJ1-1	.
CASSLVAGHGVPNQPQHF	TGTGCCAGCAGTTTAGTCGCCGGACATGGGGTCCCCAATCAGCCCCAGCATTTT	TRBV12-3/TRBV12-4	many	TRBJ1-5	.
CASSHWAGQFF	TGTGCCAGCAGCCACTGGGCTGGGCAGTTCTTC	TRBV7-8	many	TRBJ2-1	.
CASSVDRGRGGYTF	TGTGCCAGTAGTGTGGACAGGGGTAGAGGTGGCTACACCTTC	TRBV19	.	TRBJ1-2	TRBD1
CASNPQGGGEQYF	TGTGCCAGTAATCCACAGGGAGGAGGCGAGCAGTACTTC	TRBV19	many	TRBJ2-7	.
CASSQGRHNEQFF	TGTGCCAGCAGCCAAGGACGCCACAATGAGCAGTTCTTC	TRBV14	many	TRBJ2-1	.
CASSQEPRRGSYNEQFF	TGTGCCAGCAGCCAAGAGCCTCGGCGGGGGTCGTACAATGAGCAGTTCTTC	TRBV4-2	many	TRBJ2-1	TRBD2
CASRNIFDRDQETQYF	TGTGCCAGCAGGAACATTTTCGACAGGGACCAAGAGACCCAGTACTTC	TRBV28	many	TRBJ2-5	TRBD1
CASSSGWGGTEAFF	TGTGCCAGCAGCTCAGGGTGGGGGGGCACTGAAGCTTTCTTT	TRBV5-5	few	TRBJ1-1	.
CASSHYEETQYF	TGTGCCAGCAGCCATTACGAAGAGACCCAGTACTTC	TRBV11-2	many	TRBJ2-5	.